These 4 T cell receptor beta chains share one sample of origin, sequenced in a study of blood T cell repertoires in COVID-19 (dated by TCRdb to 2018 to 2020). Library creation used the immunoSEQ multiplex PCR assay. TCRdb took this table from immuneACCESS and kept in-frame rearrangements with V and J called. Such tables lack part of the clones; where checked against another copy, unresolved V genes explain under half of the gap, and the rest is unexplained. The sample profile shows about 230,000 clones; 85% to 90% of them were found once. The top ten constitute around 10% of the sample. The specimen was peripheral blood. The receptors were gathered from a man aged 50 to 59 with COVID-19, enrolled during active disease.

V is TRBV27 and J is TRBJ1-1; tentatively, D is TRBD1 (6 bases). Looked up from germline, CDR1 is MNHEY and CDR2 is SMNVEV (reference sequence). The CDR3 extends over 14 amino acids. Trimming shortened V by 3 bases and J by 6 bases, and 14 bases separated the two germline ends. The CDR3 DNA sequence: TGTGCCAGCAGTTTGAGGGGGAGGGCCGCTGAAGCTTTCTTT. Amino acids: CASSLRGRAAEAFF.

V is TRBV28 and J is TRBJ1-5; the D gene is possibly TRBD1 (6 bases). Trimming removed 6 bases at V and 3 bases at J, with 12 bases between. The CDR3 length is 14 residues. Germline V gene data show CDR1 as MDHEN and CDR2 as SYDVKM. The CDR3 DNA reads as TGTGCCAGCAGACCTCAGGGGTACAATCAGCCCCAGCATTTT. Protein: CASRPQGYNQPQHF.

This chain uses TRBV6-5 with TRBJ2-3; D unresolved. The V gene lost 8 bases and the J gene lost 2 bases, with 8 bases spanning the gap. The CDR3 extends over 12 amino acids. CDR1 is MNHEY, CDR2 SVGAGI, per germline. The CDR3 nucleotides read TGTGCCAGCGGGCTTTCCACAGATACGCAGTATTTT. Translating gives CASGLSTDTQYF.

This clone turned up a few times. V usage is TRBV12-3 or TRBV12-4 and J usage is TRBJ2-7, with a tentative D call TRBD2 (6 bases). The CDR3 contains 9 residues. As DNA, the CDR3 is TGTGCCAGCAGTCCGGGGCCGGGGGTA. Its protein product is CASSPGPGV.